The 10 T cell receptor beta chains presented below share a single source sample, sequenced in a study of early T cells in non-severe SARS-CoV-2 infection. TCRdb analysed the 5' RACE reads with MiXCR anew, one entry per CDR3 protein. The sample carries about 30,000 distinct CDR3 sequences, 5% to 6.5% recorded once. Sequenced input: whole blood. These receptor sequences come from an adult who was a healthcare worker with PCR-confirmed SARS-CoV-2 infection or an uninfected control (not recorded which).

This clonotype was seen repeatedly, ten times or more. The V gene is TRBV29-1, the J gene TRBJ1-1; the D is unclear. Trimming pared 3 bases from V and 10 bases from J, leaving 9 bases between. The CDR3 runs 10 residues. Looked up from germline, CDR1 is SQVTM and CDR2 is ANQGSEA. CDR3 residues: CSVDSTGAFF. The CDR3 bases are TGCAGCGTTGATTCCACCGGAGCTTTCTTT.

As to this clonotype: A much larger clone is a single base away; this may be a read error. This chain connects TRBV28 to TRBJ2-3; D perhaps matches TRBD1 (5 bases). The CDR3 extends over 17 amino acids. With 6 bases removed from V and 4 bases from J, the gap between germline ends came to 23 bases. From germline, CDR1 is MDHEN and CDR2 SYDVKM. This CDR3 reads CASSTRIYSKGSDTQYF. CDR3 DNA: TGTGCCAGCAGCACCCGTATTTATAGTAAGGGGTCAGATACGCAGTATTTT.

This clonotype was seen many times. CDR3 DNA sequence: TGCAGCGGCGGGGCCATAGGGGCGGTAAGGACTGAAGCTTTCTTT. This sequence encodes CSGGAIGAVRTEAFF. The chain couples TRBV29-1 to TRBJ1-1; D is possibly TRBD1 (5 bases). Germline lookup yields CDR1 SQVTM and CDR2 ANQGSEA. V was shortened by 7 bases and J by 5 bases, with 23 bases between the two germline ends. The CDR3 covers 15 residues.

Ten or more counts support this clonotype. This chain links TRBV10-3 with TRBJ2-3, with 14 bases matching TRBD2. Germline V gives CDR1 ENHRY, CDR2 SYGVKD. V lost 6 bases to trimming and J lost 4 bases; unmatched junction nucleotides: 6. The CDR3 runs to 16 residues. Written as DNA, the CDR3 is TGTGCCATCAGGACGACTAGCGGGGGGGCCCCAGATACGCAGTATTTT. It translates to CAIRTTSGGAPDTQYF.

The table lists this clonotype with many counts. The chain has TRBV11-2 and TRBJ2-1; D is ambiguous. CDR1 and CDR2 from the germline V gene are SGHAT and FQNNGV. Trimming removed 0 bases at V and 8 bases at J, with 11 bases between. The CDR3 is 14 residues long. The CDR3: CASSLDRLGHEQFF. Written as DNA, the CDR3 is TGTGCCAGCAGCTTAGATCGTCTAGGCCATGAGCAGTTCTTC.

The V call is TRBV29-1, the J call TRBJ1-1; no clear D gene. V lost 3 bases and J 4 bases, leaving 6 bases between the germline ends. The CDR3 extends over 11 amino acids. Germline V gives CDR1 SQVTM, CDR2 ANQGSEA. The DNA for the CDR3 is TGCAGCGTTGACCCGAGCACTGAAGCTTTCTTT. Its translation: CSVDPSTEAFF.

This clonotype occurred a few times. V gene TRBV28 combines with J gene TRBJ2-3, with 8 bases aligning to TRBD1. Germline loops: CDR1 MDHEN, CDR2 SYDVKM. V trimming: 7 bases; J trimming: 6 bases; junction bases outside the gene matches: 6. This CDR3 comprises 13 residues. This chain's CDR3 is CASKSGGIDTQYF. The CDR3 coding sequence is TGTGCCAGCAAGTCAGGGGGCATCGATACGCAGTATTTT.

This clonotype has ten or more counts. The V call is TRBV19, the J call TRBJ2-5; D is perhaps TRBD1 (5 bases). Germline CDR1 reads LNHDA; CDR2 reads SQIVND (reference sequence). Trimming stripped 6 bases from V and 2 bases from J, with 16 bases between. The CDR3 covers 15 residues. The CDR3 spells CASRKGQETQETQYF. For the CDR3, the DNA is TGTGCCAGTAGAAAGGGGCAGGAGACACAAGAGACCCAGTACTTC.

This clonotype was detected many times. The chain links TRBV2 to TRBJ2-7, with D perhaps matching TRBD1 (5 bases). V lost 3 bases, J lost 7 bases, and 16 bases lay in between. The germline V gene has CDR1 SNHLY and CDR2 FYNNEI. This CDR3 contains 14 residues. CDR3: CASSEAGPLKEQYF. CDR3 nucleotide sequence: TGTGCCAGCAGTGAGGCAGGGCCTCTGAAAGAGCAGTACTTC.

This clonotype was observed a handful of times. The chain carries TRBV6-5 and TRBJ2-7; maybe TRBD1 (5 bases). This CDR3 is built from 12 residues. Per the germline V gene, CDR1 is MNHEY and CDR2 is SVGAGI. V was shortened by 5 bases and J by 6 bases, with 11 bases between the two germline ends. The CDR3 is CASSQDRVEQYF. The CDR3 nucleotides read TGTGCCAGCAGTCAAGACAGAGTCGAGCAGTACTTC.